Listed below are T cell receptor beta chains from one sample, sequenced in a study of identifying expanded T cells in peripheral blood. This table comes from immunoSEQ multiplex PCR, and its TCRdb copy is limited to in-frame clones, with some not included. Of 100,000 to 150,000 clones in the sample, 65% to 90% were seen once. Sequencing was performed on blood. These receptors all come from a person aged 18 to 70 in good health. CDR3s leave out the opening cysteine and the closing phenylalanine or tryptophan. A D gene is named only where the DNA matches it firmly. Some rows mark clone size as missing; the rest say once, few, many or name a class of expanded clone.

cdr3_aa d_call clone_size j_call v_call
ASRTTGDGQPQH TRBD1 . TRBJ1-5 TRBV19
ASIGGGSNQPQH . . TRBJ1-5 TRBV19
ASSVTETHYNEQF . . TRBJ2-1 TRBV9
ASTIGGEGQETQY . once TRBJ2-5 TRBV28
ASSTPSALSTEAF . . TRBJ1-1 TRBV19
ASSLDLNFSGYT . . TRBJ1-2 TRBV5-1
ASSTGANYGYT . . TRBJ1-2 TRBV6-1
ASRRGGNTDTQY TRBD2 . TRBJ2-3 TRBV19
ASSLGSGYNEQF . once TRBJ2-1 TRBV5-1
ASSSQGAQTQY TRBD1 . TRBJ2-3 TRBV5-1
SFGRGIETQY TRBD1 . TRBJ2-5 TRBV29-1
AISTGGSYEQY TRBD1 . TRBJ2-7 TRBV10-3
ASSSRDRGSPLH TRBD1 few TRBJ1-6 TRBV7-9
ASSTGTGGSQPQH TRBD1 . TRBJ1-5 TRBV19
ASSSRTSGSRETQY TRBD2 once TRBJ2-5 TRBV6-5
ASSSPGLAGYNEQF TRBD2 . TRBJ2-1 TRBV28
ASSPGLAGDTQY TRBD2 . TRBJ2-3 TRBV7-2
ASSTDTQY . . TRBJ2-3 TRBV7-9